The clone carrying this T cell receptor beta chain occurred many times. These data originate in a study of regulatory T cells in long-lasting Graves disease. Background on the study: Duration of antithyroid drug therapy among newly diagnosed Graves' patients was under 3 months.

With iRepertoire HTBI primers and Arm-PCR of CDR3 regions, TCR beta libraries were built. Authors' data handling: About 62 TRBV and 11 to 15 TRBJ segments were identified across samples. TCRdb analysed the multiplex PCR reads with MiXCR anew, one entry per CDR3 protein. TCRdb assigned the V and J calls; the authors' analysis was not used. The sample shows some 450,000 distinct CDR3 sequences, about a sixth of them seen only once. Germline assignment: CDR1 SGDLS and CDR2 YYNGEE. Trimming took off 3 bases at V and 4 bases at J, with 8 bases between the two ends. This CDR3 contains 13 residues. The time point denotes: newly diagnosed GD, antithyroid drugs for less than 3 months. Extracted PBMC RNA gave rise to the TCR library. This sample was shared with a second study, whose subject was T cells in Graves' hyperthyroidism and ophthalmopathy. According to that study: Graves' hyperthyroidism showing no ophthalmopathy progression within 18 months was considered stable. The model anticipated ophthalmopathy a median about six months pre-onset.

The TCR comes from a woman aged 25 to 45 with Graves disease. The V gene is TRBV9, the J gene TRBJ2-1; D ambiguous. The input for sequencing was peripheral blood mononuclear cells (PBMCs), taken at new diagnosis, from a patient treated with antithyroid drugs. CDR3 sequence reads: CASSALVYNEQFF. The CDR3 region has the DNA TGTGCCAGCAGCGCACTCGTATACAATGAGCAGTTCTTC.